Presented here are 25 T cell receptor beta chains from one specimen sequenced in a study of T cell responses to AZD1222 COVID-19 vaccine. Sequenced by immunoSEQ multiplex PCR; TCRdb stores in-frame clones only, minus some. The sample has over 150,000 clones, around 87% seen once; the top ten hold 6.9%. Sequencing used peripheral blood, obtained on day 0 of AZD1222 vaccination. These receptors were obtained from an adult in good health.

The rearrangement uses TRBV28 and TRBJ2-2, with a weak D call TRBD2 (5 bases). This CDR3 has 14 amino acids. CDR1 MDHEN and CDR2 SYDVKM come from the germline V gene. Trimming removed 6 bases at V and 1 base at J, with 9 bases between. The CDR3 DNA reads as TGTGCCAGCAGGGAGGCGGGGAACACCGGGGAGCTGTTTTTT. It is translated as CASREAGNTGELFF.

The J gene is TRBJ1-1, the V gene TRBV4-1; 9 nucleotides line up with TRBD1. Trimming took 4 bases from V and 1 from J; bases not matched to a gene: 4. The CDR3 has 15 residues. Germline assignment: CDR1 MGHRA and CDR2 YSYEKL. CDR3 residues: CASSRTGGGNTEAFF. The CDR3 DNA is TGCGCCAGCAGCCGAACAGGGGGCGGGAACACTGAAGCTTTCTTT.

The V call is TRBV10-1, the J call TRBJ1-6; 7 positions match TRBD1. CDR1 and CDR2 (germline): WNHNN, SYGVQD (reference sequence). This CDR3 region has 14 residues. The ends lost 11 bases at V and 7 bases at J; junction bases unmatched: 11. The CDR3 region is CAQGGRGKNSPLHF. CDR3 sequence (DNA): TGCGCCCAAGGGGGCCGGGGAAAGAATTCACCCCTCCACTTT.

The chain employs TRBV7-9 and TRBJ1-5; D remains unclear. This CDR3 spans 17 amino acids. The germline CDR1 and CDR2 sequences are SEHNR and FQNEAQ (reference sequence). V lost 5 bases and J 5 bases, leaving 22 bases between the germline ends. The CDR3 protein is CASSPSPGLTQDQPQHF. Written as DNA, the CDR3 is TGTGCCAGCAGCCCAAGTCCCGGACTAACTCAGGATCAGCCCCAGCATTTT.

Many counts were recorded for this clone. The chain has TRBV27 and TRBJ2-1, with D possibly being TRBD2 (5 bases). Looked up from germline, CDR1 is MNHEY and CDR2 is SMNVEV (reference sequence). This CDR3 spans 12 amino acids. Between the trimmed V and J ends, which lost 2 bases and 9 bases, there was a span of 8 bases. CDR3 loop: CASSLRDVEQFF. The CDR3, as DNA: TGTGCCAGCAGTTTACGGGATGTTGAGCAGTTCTTC.

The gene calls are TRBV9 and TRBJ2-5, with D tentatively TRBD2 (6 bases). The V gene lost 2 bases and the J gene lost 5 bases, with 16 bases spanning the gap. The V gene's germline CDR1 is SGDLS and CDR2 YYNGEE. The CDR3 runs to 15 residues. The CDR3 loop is CASSVGSLGGETQYF. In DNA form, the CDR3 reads TGTGCCAGCAGCGTGGGCTCCCTGGGAGGCGAGACCCAGTACTTC.

This CDR3 reads CASSYPGLAGGIGELFF. CDR3 sequence (DNA): TGTGCCAGCAGTTACCCAGGACTAGCGGGGGGTATCGGGGAGCTGTTTTTT. V usage is TRBV6-2 or TRBV6-3 and J usage is TRBJ2-2, with 14 bases aligning to TRBD2. The V and J ends lost 2 bases and 7 bases, in that order; junction bases with no gene match: 6. The CDR3 consists of 17 residues. Looked up from germline, CDR1 is MNHEY and CDR2 is SVGEGT.

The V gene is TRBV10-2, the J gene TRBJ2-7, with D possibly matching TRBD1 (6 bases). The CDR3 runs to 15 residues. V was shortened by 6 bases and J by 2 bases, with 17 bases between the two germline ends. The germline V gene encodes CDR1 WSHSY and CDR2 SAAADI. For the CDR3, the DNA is TGCGCCAGCAGGGGTCCGGAACAGGGCCCCTACGAGCAGTACGTC. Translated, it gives CASRGPEQGPYEQYV.

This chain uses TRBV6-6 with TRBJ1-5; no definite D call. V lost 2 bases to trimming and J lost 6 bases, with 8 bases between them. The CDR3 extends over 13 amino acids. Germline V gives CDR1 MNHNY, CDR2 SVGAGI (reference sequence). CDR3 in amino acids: CASSYDGFQPQHF. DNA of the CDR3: TGTGCCAGCAGTTACGACGGGTTTCAGCCCCAGCATTTT.

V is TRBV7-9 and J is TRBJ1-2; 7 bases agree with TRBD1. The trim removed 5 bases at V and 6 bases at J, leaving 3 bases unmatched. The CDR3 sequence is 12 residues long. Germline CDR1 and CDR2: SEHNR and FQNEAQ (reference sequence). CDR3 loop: CASSPGGHGYTF. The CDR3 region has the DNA TGTGCCAGCAGCCCAGGGGGTCATGGCTACACCTTC.

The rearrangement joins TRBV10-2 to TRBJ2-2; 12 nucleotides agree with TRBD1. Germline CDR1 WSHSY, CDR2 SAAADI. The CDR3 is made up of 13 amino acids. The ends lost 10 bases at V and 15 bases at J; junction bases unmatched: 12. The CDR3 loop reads CATAGTGGESLFF. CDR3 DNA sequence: TGCGCCACCGCCGGGACAGGGGGCGAAAGTTTGTTTTTT.

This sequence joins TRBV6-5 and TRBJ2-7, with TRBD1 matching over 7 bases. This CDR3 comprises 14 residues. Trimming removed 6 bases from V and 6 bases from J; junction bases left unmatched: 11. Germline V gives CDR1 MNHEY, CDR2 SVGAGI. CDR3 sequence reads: CASSKDRAWGEQYV. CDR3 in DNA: TGTGCCAGCAGCAAAGACAGGGCCTGGGGCGAGCAGTACGTC.

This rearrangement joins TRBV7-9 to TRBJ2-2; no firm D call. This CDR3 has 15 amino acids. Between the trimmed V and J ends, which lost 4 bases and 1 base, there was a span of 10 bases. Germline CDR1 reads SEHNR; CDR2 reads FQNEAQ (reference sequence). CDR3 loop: CASSSGSGNTGELFF. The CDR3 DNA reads TGTGCCAGCAGCTCGGGTTCGGGGAACACCGGGGAGCTGTTTTTT.

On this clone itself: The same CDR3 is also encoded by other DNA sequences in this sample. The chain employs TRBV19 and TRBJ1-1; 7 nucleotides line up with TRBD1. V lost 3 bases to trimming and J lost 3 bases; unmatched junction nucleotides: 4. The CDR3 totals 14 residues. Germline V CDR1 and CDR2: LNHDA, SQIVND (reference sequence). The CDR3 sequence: CASSIGDSHTEAFF. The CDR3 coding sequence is TGTGCCAGTAGTATCGGGGACAGTCACACTGAAGCTTTCTTT.

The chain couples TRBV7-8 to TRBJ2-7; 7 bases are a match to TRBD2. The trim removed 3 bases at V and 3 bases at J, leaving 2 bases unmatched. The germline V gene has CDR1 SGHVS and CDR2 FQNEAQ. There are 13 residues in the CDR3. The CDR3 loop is CASSFGTIYEQYF. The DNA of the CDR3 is TGTGCCAGCAGCTTTGGGACTATCTACGAGCAGTACTTC.

The CDR3 DNA sequence: TGTGCCAGCAGCCACCGACGACAGGGGGGAAACACCATATATTTT. As protein: CASSHRRQGGNTIYF. The chain recombines TRBV28 with TRBJ1-3; 8 nucleotides agree with TRBD1. V dropped 6 bases and J dropped 4; count of bases not matched to a gene: 8. The CDR3 runs 15 residues. The germline CDR1 and CDR2 sequences are MDHEN and SYDVKM.

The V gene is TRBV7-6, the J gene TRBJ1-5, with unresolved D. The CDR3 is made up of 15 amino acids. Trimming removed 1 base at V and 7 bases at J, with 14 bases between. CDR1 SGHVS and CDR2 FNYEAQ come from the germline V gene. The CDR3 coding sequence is TGTGCCAGCAGCTTAGGGGGTTCGATAGGGCAGCCCCAGCATTTT. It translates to CASSLGGSIGQPQHF.

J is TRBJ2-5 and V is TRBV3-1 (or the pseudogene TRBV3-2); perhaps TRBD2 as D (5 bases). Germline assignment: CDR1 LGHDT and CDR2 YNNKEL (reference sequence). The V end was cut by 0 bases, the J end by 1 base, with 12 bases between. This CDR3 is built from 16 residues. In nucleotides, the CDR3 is TGTGCCAGCAGCCAAGACCTGGCTAGCACCCAAGAGACCCAGTACTTC. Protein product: CASSQDLASTQETQYF.

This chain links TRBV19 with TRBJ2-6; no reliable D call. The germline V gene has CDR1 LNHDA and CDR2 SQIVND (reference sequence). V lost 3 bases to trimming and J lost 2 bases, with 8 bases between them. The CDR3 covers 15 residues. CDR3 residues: CASSITEAGANVLTF. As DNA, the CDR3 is TGTGCCAGTAGTATTACAGAAGCTGGGGCCAACGTCCTGACTTTC.

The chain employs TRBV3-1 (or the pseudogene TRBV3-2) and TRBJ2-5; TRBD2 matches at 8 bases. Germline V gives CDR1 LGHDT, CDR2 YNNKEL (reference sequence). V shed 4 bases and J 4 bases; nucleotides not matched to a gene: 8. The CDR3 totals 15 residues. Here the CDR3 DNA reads TGTGCCAGCAGCCTCACCGCGGGGGGCCCAGAGACCCAGTACTTC. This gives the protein CASSLTAGGPETQYF.

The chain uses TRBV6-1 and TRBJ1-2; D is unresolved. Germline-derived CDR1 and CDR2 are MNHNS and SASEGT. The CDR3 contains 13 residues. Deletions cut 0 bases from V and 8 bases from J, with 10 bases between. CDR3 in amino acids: CASSEALGPGYTF. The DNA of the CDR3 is TGTGCCAGCAGTGAAGCGCTGGGTCCCGGCTACACCTTC.

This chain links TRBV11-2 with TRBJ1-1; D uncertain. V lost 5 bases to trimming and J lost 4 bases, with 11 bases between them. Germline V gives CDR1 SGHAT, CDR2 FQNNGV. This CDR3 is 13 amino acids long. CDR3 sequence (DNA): TGTGCCAGCAGCCCGGGAGCCGGCACTGAAGCTTTCTTT. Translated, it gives CASSPGAGTEAFF. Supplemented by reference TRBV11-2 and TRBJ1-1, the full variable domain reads EAGVAQSPRYKIIEKRQSVAFWCNPISGHATLYWYQQILGQGPKLLIQFQNNGVVDDSQLPKDRFSAERLKGVDSTLKIQPAKLEDSAVYLCASSPGAGTEAFFGQGTRLTVV.

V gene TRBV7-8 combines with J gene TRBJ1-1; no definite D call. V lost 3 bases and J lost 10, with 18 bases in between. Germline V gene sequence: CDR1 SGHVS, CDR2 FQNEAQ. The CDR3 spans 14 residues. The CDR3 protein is CASSLSPIGSGAFF. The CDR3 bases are TGTGCCAGCAGCTTGTCCCCCATCGGGTCCGGAGCTTTCTTT.

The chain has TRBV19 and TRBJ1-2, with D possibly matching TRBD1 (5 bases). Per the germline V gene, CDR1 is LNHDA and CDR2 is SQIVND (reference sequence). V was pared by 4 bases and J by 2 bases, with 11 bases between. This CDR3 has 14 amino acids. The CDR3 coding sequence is TGTGCCAGTAGTAGGGACCGAGGAAACTATGGCTACACCTTC. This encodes CASSRDRGNYGYTF.

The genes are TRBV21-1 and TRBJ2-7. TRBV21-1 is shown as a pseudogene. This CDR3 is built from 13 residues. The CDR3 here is CASRDRFNYEQYV. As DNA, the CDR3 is TGTGCCAGCAGAGACCGTTTTAACTACGAGCAGTACGTC.